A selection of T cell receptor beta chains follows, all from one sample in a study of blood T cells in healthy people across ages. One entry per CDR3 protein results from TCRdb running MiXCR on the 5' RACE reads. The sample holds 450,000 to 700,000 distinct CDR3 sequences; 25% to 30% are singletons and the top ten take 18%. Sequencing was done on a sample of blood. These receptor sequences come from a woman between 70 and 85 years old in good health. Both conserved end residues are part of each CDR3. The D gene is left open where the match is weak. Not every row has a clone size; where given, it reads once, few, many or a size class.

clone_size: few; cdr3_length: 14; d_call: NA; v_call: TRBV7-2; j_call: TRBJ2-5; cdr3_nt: TGTGCCAGCAGCTCTGACAGCCTTAGGGGAGTCCAGTACTTC; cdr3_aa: CASSSDSLRGVQYF
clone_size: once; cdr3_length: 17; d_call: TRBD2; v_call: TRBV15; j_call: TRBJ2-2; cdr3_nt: TGTGCCACCAGTCAGTCGGCGGGAGGGACCGACACCGGGGAGCTGTTTTTT; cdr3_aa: CATSQSAGGTDTGELFF
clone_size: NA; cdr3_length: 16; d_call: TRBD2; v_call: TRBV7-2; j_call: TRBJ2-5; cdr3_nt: TGTGCCAGCAGCCGTTCGACTAGCGGGGGCCAAGAGACCCAGTACTTC; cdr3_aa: CASSRSTSGGQETQYF
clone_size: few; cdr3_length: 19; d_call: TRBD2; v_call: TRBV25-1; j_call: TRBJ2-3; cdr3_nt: TGTGCCAGCAGTGCCTGGACTAGCGGGGGGCGCCCGTCGGCAGATACGCAGTATTTT; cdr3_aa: CASSAWTSGGRPSADTQYF
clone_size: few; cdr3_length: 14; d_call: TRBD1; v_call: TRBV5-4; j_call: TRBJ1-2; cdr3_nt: TGTGCCAGCAGCACCCGGACAGGGGGAGATTCCTACACCTTC; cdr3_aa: CASSTRTGGDSYTF
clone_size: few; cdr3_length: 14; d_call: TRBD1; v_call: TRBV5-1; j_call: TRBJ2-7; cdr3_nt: TGCGCCAGCAGCCCAGGGACAGGTTGGTACGAGCAGTACTTC; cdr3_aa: CASSPGTGWYEQYF
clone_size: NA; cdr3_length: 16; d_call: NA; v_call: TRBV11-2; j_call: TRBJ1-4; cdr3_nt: TGTGCCAGCAGCTTAATTCGCGCAGGACTTAATGAAAAACTGTTTTTT; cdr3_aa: CASSLIRAGLNEKLFF
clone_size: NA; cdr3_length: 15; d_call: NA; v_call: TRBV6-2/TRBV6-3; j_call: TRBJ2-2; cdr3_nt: TGTGCCAGCAGAAAACTCCTCCGAGGCACCGGGGAGCTGTTTTTT; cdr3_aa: CASRKLLRGTGELFF
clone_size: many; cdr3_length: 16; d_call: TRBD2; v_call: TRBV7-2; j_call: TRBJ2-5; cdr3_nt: TGTGCCAGCAGCTTAGAAATCTTTGCGGGGGGTGAGACCCAGTACTTC; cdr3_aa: CASSLEIFAGGETQYF
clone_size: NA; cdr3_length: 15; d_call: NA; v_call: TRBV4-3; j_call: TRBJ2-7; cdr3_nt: TGCGCCAGCAGCCACCGTCGGGGCCTCGCCTACGAGCAGTACTTC; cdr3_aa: CASSHRRGLAYEQYF
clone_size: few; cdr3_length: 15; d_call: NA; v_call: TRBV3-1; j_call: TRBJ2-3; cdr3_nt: TGTGCCAGCAGCCAAAACCGGGGAAGGGAAGATACGCAGTATTTT; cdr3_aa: CASSQNRGREDTQYF
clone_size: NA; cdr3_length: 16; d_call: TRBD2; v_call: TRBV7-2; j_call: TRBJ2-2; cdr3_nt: TGTGCCAGCAGCTCCTGGATAGCGGGGAACACCGGGGAGCTGTTTTTT; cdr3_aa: CASSSWIAGNTGELFF
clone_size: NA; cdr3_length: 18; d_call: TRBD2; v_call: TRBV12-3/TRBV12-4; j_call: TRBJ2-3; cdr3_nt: TGTGCCAGCAGTTGGGGGGCTAGCGGGGGTTTAAGGGCAGATACGCAGTATTTT; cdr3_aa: CASSWGASGGLRADTQYF
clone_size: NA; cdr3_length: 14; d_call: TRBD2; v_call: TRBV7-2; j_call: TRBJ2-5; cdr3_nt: TGTGCCAGCAGCCCCCAGGGAGGGCAAGAGACCCAGTACTTC; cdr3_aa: CASSPQGGQETQYF
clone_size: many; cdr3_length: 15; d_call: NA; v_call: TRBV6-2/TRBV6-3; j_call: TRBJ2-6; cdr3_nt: TGTGCCAGCAGTTCCGCAGGGGCTGGGGCCAACGTCCTGACTTTC; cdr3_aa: CASSSAGAGANVLTF
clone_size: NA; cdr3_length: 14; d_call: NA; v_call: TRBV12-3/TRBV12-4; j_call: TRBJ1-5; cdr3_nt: TGTGCCAGCAGCAGGACAGAACCATTTCCTTTCCAGCATTTT; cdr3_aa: CASSRTEPFPFQHF
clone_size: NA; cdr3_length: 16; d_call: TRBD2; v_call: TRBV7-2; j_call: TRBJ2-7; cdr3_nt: TGTGCCAGCAGCATCGACCTAGCGGGGAGCTCCTACGAGCAGTACTTC; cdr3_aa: CASSIDLAGSSYEQYF
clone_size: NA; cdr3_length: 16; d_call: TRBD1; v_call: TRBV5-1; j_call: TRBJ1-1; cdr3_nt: TGCGCCAGCAGCCGTCCCGGGACAGGGGGGAACACTGAAGCTTTCTTT; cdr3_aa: CASSRPGTGGNTEAFF
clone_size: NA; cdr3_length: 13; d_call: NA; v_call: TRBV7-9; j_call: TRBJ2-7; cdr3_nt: TGTGCCAGCAGCTTCAGTCTTACCTACGAGCAGTACTTC; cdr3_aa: CASSFSLTYEQYF
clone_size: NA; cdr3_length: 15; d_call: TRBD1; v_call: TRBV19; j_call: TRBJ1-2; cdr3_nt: TGTGCCAGTAGTATGGGGGGACAGATGCCCTATGGCTACACCTTC; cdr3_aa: CASSMGGQMPYGYTF
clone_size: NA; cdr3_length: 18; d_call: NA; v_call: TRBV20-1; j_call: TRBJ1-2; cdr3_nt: TGCAGTGCTAGAGGGTCTTTGGGATCTGGGGAACGTAACTATGGCTACACCTTC; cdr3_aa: CSARGSLGSGERNYGYTF
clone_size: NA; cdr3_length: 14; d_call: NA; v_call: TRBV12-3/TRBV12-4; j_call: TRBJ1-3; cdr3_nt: TGTGCCAGCAGTTTGACCTCCACTGGAAACACCATATATTTT; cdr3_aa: CASSLTSTGNTIYF
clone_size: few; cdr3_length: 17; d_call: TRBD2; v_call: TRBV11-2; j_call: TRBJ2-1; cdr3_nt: TGTGCCAGCAGCCCTAGACTAGCGGGGGGGCACAACAATGAGCAGTTCTTC; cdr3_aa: CASSPRLAGGHNNEQFF
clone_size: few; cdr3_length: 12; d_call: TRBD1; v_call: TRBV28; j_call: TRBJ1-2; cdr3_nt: TGTGCCCTCGGGGGGACAGACTATGGCTACACCTTC; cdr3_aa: CALGGTDYGYTF
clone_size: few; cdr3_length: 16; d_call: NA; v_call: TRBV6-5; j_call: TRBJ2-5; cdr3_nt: TGTGCCAGCAGTTACTCGAGTTTCCCAGGGCAAGAGACCCAGTACTTC; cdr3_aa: CASSYSSFPGQETQYF
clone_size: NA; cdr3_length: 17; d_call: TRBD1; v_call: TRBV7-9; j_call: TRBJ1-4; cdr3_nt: TGTGCCAGCAGCTTATCGACAGGGGGCAGGTCTAATGAAAAACTGTTTTTT; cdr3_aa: CASSLSTGGRSNEKLFF
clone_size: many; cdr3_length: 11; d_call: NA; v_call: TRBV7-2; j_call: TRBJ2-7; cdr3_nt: TGTGCCAGCAGTGCTTCCTACGAGCAGTACTTC; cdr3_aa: CASSASYEQYF
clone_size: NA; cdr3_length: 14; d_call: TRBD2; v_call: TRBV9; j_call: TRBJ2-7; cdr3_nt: TGTGCCAGCAGCAAAACTAGCGGGGATTACGAGCAGTACTTC; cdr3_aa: CASSKTSGDYEQYF
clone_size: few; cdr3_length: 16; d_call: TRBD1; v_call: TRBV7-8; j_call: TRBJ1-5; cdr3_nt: TGTGCCAGCAGCTTGGGGTCAGGGGGCTTCAATCAGCCCCAGCATTTT; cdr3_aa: CASSLGSGGFNQPQHF
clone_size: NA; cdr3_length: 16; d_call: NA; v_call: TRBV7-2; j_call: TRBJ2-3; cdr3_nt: TGTACCAGCAGCTTCTCCGGGACGGTAAATACAGATACGCAGTATTTT; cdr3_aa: CTSSFSGTVNTDTQYF
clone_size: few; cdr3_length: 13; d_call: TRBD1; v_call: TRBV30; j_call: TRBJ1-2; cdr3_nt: TGTGCCTGGAGCGGGACAGGGGGCCATGGCTACACCTTC; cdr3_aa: CAWSGTGGHGYTF
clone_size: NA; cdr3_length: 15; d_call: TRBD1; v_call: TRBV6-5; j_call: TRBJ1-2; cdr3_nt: TGTGCCAGCAGTTACTCCGGACAGGATGGCTATGGCTACACCTTC; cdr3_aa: CASSYSGQDGYGYTF
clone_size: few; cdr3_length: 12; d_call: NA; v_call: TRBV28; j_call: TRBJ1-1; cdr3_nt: TGTGCCAGCAGATCCGGGCACACTGAAGCTTTCTTT; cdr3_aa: CASRSGHTEAFF
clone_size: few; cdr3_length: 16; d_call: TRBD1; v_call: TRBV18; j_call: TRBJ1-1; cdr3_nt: TGTGCCAGCTCACATGGACAGGGTTCGGGGGATACTGAAGCTTTCTTT; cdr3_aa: CASSHGQGSGDTEAFF
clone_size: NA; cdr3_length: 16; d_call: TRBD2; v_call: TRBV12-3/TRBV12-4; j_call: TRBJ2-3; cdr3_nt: TGTGCCAGCAGTTTAGCCGGGACTATACACACAGATACGCAGTATTTT; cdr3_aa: CASSLAGTIHTDTQYF
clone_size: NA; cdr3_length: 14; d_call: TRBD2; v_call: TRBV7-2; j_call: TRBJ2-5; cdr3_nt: TGTGCCAGCAGCAACGATATAGCGGGGGAGACCCAGTACTTC; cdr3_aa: CASSNDIAGETQYF
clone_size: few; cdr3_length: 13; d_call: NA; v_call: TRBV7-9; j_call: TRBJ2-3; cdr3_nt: TGTGCCAGCAGGCCACAAGGCACAGATACGCAGTATTTT; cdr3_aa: CASRPQGTDTQYF
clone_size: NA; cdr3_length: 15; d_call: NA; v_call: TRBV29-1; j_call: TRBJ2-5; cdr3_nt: TGCAGCGTTGAAGAACTCCCAGGGAGGCAAGAGACCCAGTACTTC; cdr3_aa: CSVEELPGRQETQYF
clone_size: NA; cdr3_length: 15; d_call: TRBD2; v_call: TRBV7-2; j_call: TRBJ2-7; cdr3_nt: TGTGCCAGCAGCGTCCGGGGGGGCCCAGTGGACGAGCAGTACTTC; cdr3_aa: CASSVRGGPVDEQYF
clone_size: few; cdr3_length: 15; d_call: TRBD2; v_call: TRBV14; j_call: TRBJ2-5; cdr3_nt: TGTGCCAGCAGCCAACAAGCGGGGGGCTGGGAGACCCAGTACTTC; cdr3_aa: CASSQQAGGWETQYF
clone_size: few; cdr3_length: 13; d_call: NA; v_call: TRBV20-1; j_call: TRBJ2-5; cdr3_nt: TGCAGTGCTAGGTGGCAGGGGAGTGAGACCCAGTACTTC; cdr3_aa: CSARWQGSETQYF
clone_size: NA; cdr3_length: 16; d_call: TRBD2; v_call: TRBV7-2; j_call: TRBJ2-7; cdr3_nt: TGTGCCAGCAGCTTAGGGCCTAGCGGGGGGGCTTACGAGCAGTACTTC; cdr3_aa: CASSLGPSGGAYEQYF
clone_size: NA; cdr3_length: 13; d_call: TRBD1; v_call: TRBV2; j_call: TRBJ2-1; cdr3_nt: TGTGCCAGCGCCCTAGACAGGGTCAATGAGCAGTTCTTC; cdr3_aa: CASALDRVNEQFF
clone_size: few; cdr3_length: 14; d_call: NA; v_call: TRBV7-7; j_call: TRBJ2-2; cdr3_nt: TGTGCTAGCAGCTTAGGGGTTCAAGTCGGGGAGCTGTTTTTT; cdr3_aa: CASSLGVQVGELFF
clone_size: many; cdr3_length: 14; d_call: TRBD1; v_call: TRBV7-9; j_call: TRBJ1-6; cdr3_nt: TGTGCCAGCACGAGAACAGGGGAAAATTCACCCCTCCACTTT; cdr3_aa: CASTRTGENSPLHF
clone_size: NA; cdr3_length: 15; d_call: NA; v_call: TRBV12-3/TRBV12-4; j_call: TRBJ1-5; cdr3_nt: TGTGCCAGCACCCTAGGGGAGGAGAGCAATCGGCCCCAGCATTTT; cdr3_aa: CASTLGEESNRPQHF
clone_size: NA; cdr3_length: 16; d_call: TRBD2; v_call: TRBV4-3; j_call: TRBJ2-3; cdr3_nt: TGCGCCAGCAGCCCAGGACTAGCGGGGCTTACAGATACGCAGTATTTT; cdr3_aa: CASSPGLAGLTDTQYF
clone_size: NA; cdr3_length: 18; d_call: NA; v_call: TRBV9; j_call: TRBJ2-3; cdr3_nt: TGTGCCAGCAGCGTAGTTCCTAGGGAGACCTACGGGACAGATACGCAGTATTTT; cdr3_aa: CASSVVPRETYGTDTQYF
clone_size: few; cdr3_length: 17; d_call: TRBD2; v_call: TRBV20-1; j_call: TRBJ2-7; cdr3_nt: TGCAGTGCAACCGGTCCCACCGAGACTAGCGCGGCCTACGAGCAGTACTTC; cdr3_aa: CSATGPTETSAAYEQYF